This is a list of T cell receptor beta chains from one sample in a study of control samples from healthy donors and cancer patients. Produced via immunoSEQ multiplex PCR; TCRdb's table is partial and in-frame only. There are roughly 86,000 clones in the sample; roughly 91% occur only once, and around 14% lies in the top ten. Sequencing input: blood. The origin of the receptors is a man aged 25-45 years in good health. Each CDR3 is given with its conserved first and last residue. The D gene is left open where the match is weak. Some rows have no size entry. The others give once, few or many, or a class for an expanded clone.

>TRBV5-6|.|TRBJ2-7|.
CASSLELANSLYEQYF
TGTGCCAGCAGCTTGGAGCTAGCGAATTCGTTGTACGAGCAGTACTTC
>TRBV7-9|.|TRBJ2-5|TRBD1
CASSHMGDRVETQYF
TGTGCCAGCAGCCACATGGGGGACAGGGTAGAGACCCAGTACTTC
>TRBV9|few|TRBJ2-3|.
CASSVVGTSMSTDTQYF
TGTGCCAGCAGCGTAGTTGGGACATCCATGAGCACAGATACGCAGTATTTT
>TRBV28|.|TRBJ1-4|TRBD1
CASSQGVPNEKLFF
TGTGCCAGCAGCCAGGGGGTCCCTAATGAAAAACTGTTTTTT
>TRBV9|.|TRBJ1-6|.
CASRIGGPAYNSPLHF
TGTGCCAGCAGAATCGGGGGGCCGGCCTATAATTCACCCCTCCACTTT
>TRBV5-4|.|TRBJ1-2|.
CASSPEDYGYTF
TGTGCCAGCAGCCCCGAGGATTATGGCTACACCTTC
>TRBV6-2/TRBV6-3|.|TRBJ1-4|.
CASGDFLASLDYANEKLFF
TGTGCCAGCGGTGACTTCTTGGCCAGTCTCGATTATGCTAATGAAAAACTGTTTTTT
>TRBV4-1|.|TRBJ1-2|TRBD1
CASSQGTGSMSYTF
TGCGCCAGCAGCCAAGGGACAGGGTCTATGAGCTACACCTTC
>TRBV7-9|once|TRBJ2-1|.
CASSHEQFF
TGTGCCAGCAGTCACGAGCAGTTCTTC
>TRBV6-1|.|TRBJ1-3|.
CASSEQGAGNTIYF
TGTGCCAGCAGTGAACAAGGGGCTGGAAACACCATATATTTT
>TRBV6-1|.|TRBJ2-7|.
CANSELRAGPYEQYF
TGTGCCAACAGTGAACTACGGGCCGGTCCCTACGAGCAGTACTTC